The present TCR beta chain was sequenced within a study of cytomegalovirus exposure and HLA in healthy donors. Whole-study context: Roughly 89 million unique TCR sequences came from HLA-typed donors in an early release.

About this clone itself: What it binds is not known.

PCR involved 60 Vbeta and 13 Jbeta primers. Here immunoSEQ multiplex PCR was the method, and the copy in TCRdb shows in-frame clones only, minus some. Among about 82,000 clones, roughly 70% were seen once, and the ten largest hold 20% to 25%. Overall study results and limits: Earlier results showed most TCR beta V segments being productive about 87% or about 30% of the time. Specificity for CMV antigens was confirmed in vitro for three of the CMV-associated chains. Among the sequence variants, a highly shared cluster was likely an artifact of sequencing.

This receptor was taken from a man aged 25 to 45 in good health and CMV-seropositive. Sequencing used PBMCs.

The CDR3: CASSYRGGKGNTIYF. CDR3 nucleotide sequence: TGTGCCAGCAGTTATCGGGGGGGAAAGGGAAACACCATATATTTT. The chain is built from TRBV6-5 and TRBJ1-3, with D tentatively TRBD1 (5 bases). CDR1 and CDR2 from the germline V gene are MNHEY and SVGAGI. Trimming took off 3 bases at V and 4 bases at J, with 13 bases between the two ends. CDR3 length: 15 amino acids.